This passage covers 16 T cell receptor beta chains from one sample sequenced in a study of OX40 agonist ivuxolimab in advanced cancers. The assay was immunoSEQ multiplex PCR, and TCRdb's table has in-frame clones only and misses some. The data contain about 11,000 clones, roughly 85% of them singletons. This sample comprised CD4+ or CD8+ T cells sorted from blood, obtained in a trial of the OX40 agonist ivuxolimab. The receptors stem from an adult with an advanced solid tumor such as melanoma, head and neck, liver or kidney cancer.

This clone appeared a few times. This chain uses TRBV4-2 with TRBJ1-1; D not certain. In germline, CDR1 is LGHNA, CDR2 YNFKEQ. The CDR3 length is 15 residues. Deletions cut 0 bases from V and 6 bases from J, with 14 bases between. CDR3 DNA sequence: TGTGCCAGCAGCCAAGATTTGAGGAGGGTTCCTGAAGCTTTCTTT. This translates into CASSQDLRRVPEAFF.

This clone appeared a single time. The DNA of the CDR3 is TGTGCCAGCAGCCAAACAATGACTAGCAGAGGTGACAATGAGCAGTTCTTC. Amino acids: CASSQTMTSRGDNEQFF. This chain joins TRBV7-9 and TRBJ2-1; 7 positions agree with TRBD2. Trimming at V came to 5 bases and at J to 5 bases, leaving 15 bases not matched to a gene. The CDR3 has 17 residues. The germline V gene has CDR1 SEHNR and CDR2 FQNEAQ (reference sequence).

V gene TRBV19 combines with J gene TRBJ2-1; 7 nucleotides match TRBD1. Germline CDR1 LNHDA, CDR2 SQIVND (reference sequence). V lost 11 bases, J lost 7 bases, and 14 bases stayed unmatched. The CDR3 is 14 amino acids. The CDR3 loop is CASDEGAQGNEQFF. The CDR3 nucleotides are TGTGCCTCAGACGAGGGGGCGCAAGGAAATGAGCAGTTCTTC.

DNA for the CDR3: TGTGCCAGCGCGCCCCGGGGGGATGAGCAGTTCTTC. As protein: CASAPRGDEQFF. The chain joins TRBV28 to TRBJ2-1, with 7 bases fitting TRBD2. Trimming took 8 bases from V and 8 from J; bases not matched to a gene: 6. The CDR3 consists of 12 residues. CDR1 and CDR2 (germline): MDHEN, SYDVKM.

The chain links TRBV5-5 to TRBJ2-1; no firm D call. Trimming took 4 bases from V and 9 from J, leaving 11 bases between them. The CDR3 is 12 amino acids. The germline gives CDR1 SGHKS, CDR2 YYEKEE (reference sequence). This CDR3 is CASSLGSSEQFF. CDR3 coding DNA: TGTGCCAGCAGCCTTGGGTCGAGTGAGCAGTTCTTC.

The gene calls are TRBV9 and TRBJ2-7, with D hard to call. The V and J ends lost 4 bases and 7 bases respectively, with 15 bases between them. Germline CDR1 SGDLS, CDR2 YYNGEE. The CDR3 extends over 13 amino acids. The CDR3 reads CASSQATTREQYF. As DNA, the CDR3 is TGTGCCAGCAGCCAGGCGACGACGAGGGAGCAGTACTTC.

As for this clone: At one end the junction does not follow the germline gene, possibly because of a read error. The CDR3 here is CASSLDVGTRHEQYF. The CDR3 bases are TGTGCCAGCAGTTTAGATGTAGGGACTAGACACGAGCAGTACTTC. The chain is built from TRBV7-6 and TRBJ2-7; 8 bases fit TRBD2. The CDR3 is made up of 15 amino acids. CDR1 SGHVS and CDR2 FNYEAQ come from the germline V gene.

This chain links TRBV9 with TRBJ1-5; TRBD1 might be the D (5 bases). Germline V gene sequence: CDR1 SGDLS, CDR2 YYNGEE. The CDR3 length is 13 residues. The V end lost 4 bases, the J end lost 7 bases, and 12 bases lay between the germline ends. The CDR3 protein is CASSLDSTQPQHF. CDR3 DNA: TGTGCCAGCAGCCTAGACAGTACCCAGCCCCAGCATTTT.

As DNA, the CDR3 is TGTGCCAGCAGCTGGGGGGCGGGGGGCAATGAGCAGTTCTTC. The encoded protein is CASSWGAGGNEQFF. The chain uses TRBV5-5 and TRBJ2-1; 8 bases are shared with TRBD2. CDR3 length equals 14 residues. Losses at the gene ends were 3 bases for V and 6 bases for J; bases not matched to a gene: 5. Per germline, CDR1 SGHKS and CDR2 YYEKEE (reference sequence).

J is TRBJ2-1 and V is TRBV28; D may be TRBD1 (6 bases). V shed 5 bases and J shed 5 bases, with 13 bases lying between them. The CDR3 has 14 amino acids. CDR1 is MDHEN, CDR2 SYDVKM, per germline. The CDR3: CASSIWQGNNEQFF. The DNA of the CDR3 is TGTGCCAGCAGTATTTGGCAGGGGAACAATGAGCAGTTCTTC.

The chain joins TRBV2 to TRBJ1-1; D is ambiguous. Per germline, CDR1 SNHLY and CDR2 FYNNEI. V lost 8 bases and J 3 bases, leaving 7 bases between the germline ends. CDR3 length equals 11 residues. CDR3: CASPSHTEAFF. The CDR3, as DNA: TGTGCCAGCCCGTCGCACACTGAAGCTTTCTTT.

The chain has TRBV28 and TRBJ2-3; 9 nucleotides line up with TRBD2. The V gene's germline CDR1 is MDHEN and CDR2 SYDVKM. The CDR3 sequence is 14 residues long. V lost 6 bases to trimming and J lost 3 bases; unmatched junction nucleotides: 4. The CDR3 DNA is TGTGCCAGCAGGTACCTAGCGGGGACAGATACGCAGTATTTT. This translates into CASRYLAGTDTQYF.

This sequence joins TRBV7-8 and TRBJ2-3; D possibly corresponds to TRBD2 (5 bases). CDR3 length: 16 residues. Germline values: CDR1 SGHVS, CDR2 FQNEAQ. Trimming took off 3 bases at V and 5 bases at J, with 18 bases between the two ends. Here the CDR3 reads CASSFEEMVGRDTQYF. CDR3 DNA sequence: TGTGCCAGCAGCTTTGAAGAAATGGTGGGGAGAGATACGCAGTATTTT.

This chain connects TRBV28 to TRBJ2-7, with 8 bases aligning to TRBD2. The CDR3 is made up of 14 amino acids. Per germline, CDR1 MDHEN and CDR2 SYDVKM. With 5 bases clipped from V and 6 bases from J, the junction kept 9 bases outside the gene matches. CDR3 DNA: TGTGCCAGCAGTCCTTCGGGACTAGAACGCGAGCAGTACTTC. Its protein product is CASSPSGLEREQYF.

The J gene is TRBJ1-1, the V gene TRBV30; D unresolved. Germline lookup yields CDR1 GTSNPN and CDR2 SVGIG (reference sequence). Trimming took 0 bases from V and 3 from J, leaving 11 bases between them. This CDR3 is built from 14 residues. The CDR3 DNA reads TGTGCCTGGAGTGTACGGTCAGGTGACACTGAAGCTTTCTTT. Protein sequence: CAWSVRSGDTEAFF.

This clone was detected once. J is TRBJ2-1 and V is TRBV9; D is uncertain. V was trimmed by 4 bases and J by 6 bases, leaving 11 bases between them. The CDR3 consists of 13 residues. Germline V lookup: CDR1 SGDLS, CDR2 YYNGEE. CDR3 in amino acids: CASSPTRFNEQFF. The CDR3 nucleotides are TGTGCCAGCAGCCCCACTCGGTTCAATGAGCAGTTCTTC.